A single sample is the source of the 27 T cell receptor beta chains below, sequenced in a study of identifying expanded T cells in peripheral blood. TCRdb keeps only in-frame clones here, not all; method: immunoSEQ multiplex PCR. The sample includes about 91,000 clones, about 88% of them seen just once. Material: blood. The receptors stem from a person aged 18-70 years in good health.

The chain couples TRBV6-5 to TRBJ1-1, with D possibly being TRBD1 (6 bases). The germline V gene has CDR1 MNHEY and CDR2 SVGAGI. The CDR3 covers 16 residues. V shed 2 bases and J shed 3 bases, with 16 bases lying between them. CDR3 nucleotide sequence: TGTGCCAGCAGTTACCGGACAGTCGCAGATTACACTGAAGCTTTCTTT. It codes for CASSYRTVADYTEAFF.

The genes are TRBV27 and TRBJ2-2; D could derive from TRBD1 or TRBD2 (5 bases each). The CDR3 runs to 15 residues. Germline V gene data show CDR1 as MNHEY and CDR2 as SMNVEV (reference sequence). Trimming took off 3 bases at V and 1 base at J, with 9 bases between the two ends. As DNA, the CDR3 is TGTGCCAGCAGTTTGGGGACCCAGAACACCGGGGAGCTGTTTTTT. Translating gives CASSLGTQNTGELFF.

A single count supports this clone. The chain combines TRBV7-9 with TRBJ2-7; 7 bases agree with TRBD1. Germline V gives CDR1 SEHNR, CDR2 FQNEAQ (reference sequence). The CDR3 runs to 16 residues. V gave up 5 bases and J gave up 3 bases; unmatched junction bases: 13. CDR3 amino acids: CASSHLDRADLYEQYF. The CDR3, as DNA: TGTGCCAGCAGCCACCTCGACAGGGCCGACCTCTACGAGCAGTACTTC. Full variable domain (remainder filled in from reference TRBV7-9 and TRBJ2-7): DTGVSQNPRHKITKRGQNVTFRCDPISEHNRLYWYRQTLGQGPEFLTYFQNEAQLEKSRLLSDRFSAERPKGSFSTLEIQRTEQGDSAMYLCASSHLDRADLYEQYFGPGTRLTVT.

The chain recombines TRBV7-9 with TRBJ2-5; 7 bases agree with TRBD1. From germline, CDR1 is SEHNR and CDR2 FQNEAQ (reference sequence). Trimming removed 6 bases from V and 2 bases from J; junction bases left unmatched: 6. CDR3 length: 14 residues. CDR3 amino acids: CASSLTGAQETQYF. CDR3 nucleotides: TGTGCCAGCAGTCTTACAGGGGCTCAAGAGACCCAGTACTTC.

J is TRBJ2-3 and V is TRBV7-9, with 7 bases aligning to TRBD1. The junction had 4 bases not matched to a gene; V was cut back by 5 bases and J by 2 bases. The CDR3 sequence is 14 residues long. Germline lookup yields CDR1 SEHNR and CDR2 FQNEAQ (reference sequence). CDR3 sequence reads: CASSRDSYTDTQYF. The CDR3 nucleotides are TGTGCCAGCAGCCGGGACAGTTACACAGATACGCAGTATTTT. Together with reference TRBV7-9 and TRBJ2-3, the CDR3 gives the full variable domain: DTGVSQNPRHKITKRGQNVTFRCDPISEHNRLYWYRQTLGQGPEFLTYFQNEAQLEKSRLLSDRFSAERPKGSFSTLEIQRTEQGDSAMYLCASSRDSYTDTQYFGPGTRLTVL.

V gene TRBV30 combines with J gene TRBJ1-4; D might be TRBD1 (6 bases). The CDR3 length is 14 residues. Trimming pared 2 bases from V and 6 bases from J, leaving 13 bases between. Germline V CDR1 and CDR2: GTSNPN, SVGIG (reference sequence). The CDR3: CAWSRQVLDEKLFF. The CDR3, as DNA: TGTGCCTGGAGTAGACAGGTCCTCGATGAAAAACTGTTTTTT.

J is TRBJ2-1 and V is TRBV7-2; no clear D. The germline V and J ends were trimmed by 5 bases and 0 bases, with 8 bases remaining between them. Germline lookup yields CDR1 SGHTA and CDR2 FQGNSA. This CDR3 spans 14 amino acids. The CDR3 sequence is CASSPSSSYNEQFF. CDR3 coding DNA: TGTGCCAGCAGCCCCTCTAGCTCCTACAATGAGCAGTTCTTC.

The V gene is TRBV6-5, the J gene TRBJ2-1; weak D call: TRBD2 (6 bases). The CDR3 consists of 14 residues. Per germline, CDR1 MNHEY and CDR2 SVGAGI. Trimming removed 3 bases from V and 1 base from J, with 7 bases in between. The CDR3 sequence: CASSYAGSYNEQFF. The CDR3 region has the DNA TGTGCCAGCAGTTATGCGGGATCCTACAATGAGCAGTTCTTC.

This clone has only one observation. CDR3 in amino acids: CASSPQADEQYF. CDR3 nucleotide sequence: TGTGCCAGCAGCCCACAGGCGGACGAGCAGTACTTC. The chain joins TRBV28 to TRBJ2-7, with a possible D match to TRBD1 (5 bases). The V end lost 6 bases, the J end lost 5 bases, and 11 bases lay between the germline ends. Germline CDR1 is MDHEN and CDR2 is SYDVKM. CDR3 length: 12 residues.

This clone was counted once. This chain uses TRBV5-1 with TRBJ2-7; a possible D gene is TRBD1 (5 bases). CDR3 length equals 15 residues. CDR1 and CDR2 from the germline V gene are SGHRS and YFSETQ. Between the trimmed V and J ends, which lost 4 bases and 1 base, there was a span of 15 bases. CDR3 amino acids: CASSGAGPTSYEQYF. The CDR3 DNA is TGCGCCAGCAGCGGTGCAGGGCCTACATCCTACGAGCAGTACTTC.

The chain links TRBV4-2 to TRBJ2-5; a possible D gene is TRBD2 (6 bases). The CDR3 spans 15 residues. The V gene lost 4 bases and the J gene lost 1 base, with 13 bases spanning the gap. Germline V gene sequence: CDR1 LGHNA, CDR2 YNFKEQ. CDR3 region: CASSRTPSAQETQYF. CDR3 coding DNA: TGTGCCAGCAGCCGAACGCCTAGCGCCCAAGAGACCCAGTACTTC.

This chain uses TRBV11-2 with TRBJ2-7; TRBD2 matches 9 bases. This CDR3 comprises 16 residues. V dropped 5 bases and J dropped 0; count of bases not matched to a gene: 8. CDR1 SGHAT and CDR2 FQNNGV come from the germline V gene. The CDR3 loop is CASSTPTSGNSYEQYF. In nucleotides, the CDR3 is TGTGCCAGCAGCACCCCGACTAGCGGAAACTCCTACGAGCAGTACTTC.

This chain links TRBV6-5 with TRBJ2-7; TRBD1 matches 7 bases. The germline V gene has CDR1 MNHEY and CDR2 SVGAGI. This CDR3 contains 13 residues. The ends lost 5 bases at V and 5 bases at J; junction bases unmatched: 6. CDR3 loop: CASSRDRVDEQYF. The CDR3 coding sequence is TGTGCCAGCAGTAGAGACAGGGTGGACGAGCAGTACTTC.

The chain employs TRBV6-5 and TRBJ2-5; D not certain. Germline V lookup: CDR1 MNHEY, CDR2 SVGAGI. CDR3 length: 14 amino acids. Trimming stripped 0 bases from V and 5 bases from J, with 10 bases between. The CDR3 sequence: CASSYSSGRETQYF. The CDR3 nucleotides read TGTGCCAGCAGTTACTCATCTGGAAGGGAGACCCAGTACTTC.

This sequence joins TRBV27 and TRBJ2-7; weak D call: TRBD2 (7 bases). The V end was cut by 3 bases, the J end by 4 bases, with 19 bases between. CDR1 MNHEY and CDR2 SMNVEV come from the germline V gene (reference sequence). The CDR3 extends over 16 amino acids. Here the CDR3 reads CASSFHGGRRIYEQYF. The CDR3, as DNA: TGTGCCAGCAGTTTCCACGGGGGGCGCAGGATTTACGAGCAGTACTTC.

The chain employs TRBV30 and TRBJ2-3; TRBD1 aligns across 7 bases. The CDR3 totals 18 residues. Germline V lookup: CDR1 GTSNPN, CDR2 SVGIG (reference sequence). V was clipped by 2 bases and J by 1 base; unmatched bases: 15. CDR3 DNA: TGTGCCTGGAGTTCAGACCCGCCCTACGGACAGGGCACAGATACGCAGTATTTT. The encoded protein is CAWSSDPPYGQGTDTQYF.

The chain employs TRBV5-5 and TRBJ2-2; D is uncertain. Per the germline V gene, CDR1 is SGHKS and CDR2 is YYEKEE (reference sequence). The CDR3 covers 17 residues. V lost 6 bases and J 0 bases, leaving 18 bases between the germline ends. As DNA, the CDR3 is TGTGCCAGCACCCCACCTGGAAGAACAGCGAACACCGGGGAGCTGTTTTTT. Residues: CASTPPGRTANTGELFF.

The genes are TRBV19 and TRBJ2-1; D gene unclear. Trimming pared 5 bases from V and 3 bases from J, leaving 14 bases between. The CDR3 length is 15 residues. Germline V lookup: CDR1 LNHDA, CDR2 SQIVND (reference sequence). Here the CDR3 DNA reads TGTGCCAGTAGTGCGTTCAGGCCACTCTACAATGAGCAGTTCTTC. This codes for CASSAFRPLYNEQFF. Full variable domain (rest looked up from reference TRBV19 and TRBJ2-1): DGGITQSPKYLFRKEGQNVTLSCEQNLNHDAMYWYRQDPGQGLRLIYYSQIVNDFQKGDIAEGYSVSREKKESFPLTVTSAQKNPTAFYLCASSAFRPLYNEQFFGPGTRLTVL.

The rearrangement links TRBV2 to TRBJ1-6; perhaps TRBD1 as D (5 bases). Germline loops: CDR1 SNHLY, CDR2 FYNNEI. V was cut by 0 bases and J by 7 bases, with 10 bases left in between. The CDR3 totals 15 residues. The CDR3 nucleotides are TGTGCCAGCAGTGAAGCCTACAGGCGGAATTCACCCCTCCACTTT. Translation gives CASSEAYRRNSPLHF. Complete variable domain (other parts from reference TRBV2 and TRBJ1-6): EPEVTQTPSHQVTQMGQEVILRCVPISNHLYFYWYRQILGQKVEFLVSFYNNEISEKSEIFDDQFSVERPDGSNFTLKIRSTKLEDSAMYFCASSEAYRRNSPLHFGNGTRLTVT.

The chain uses TRBV28 and TRBJ1-5; a weak D match, TRBD1 (5 bases). CDR3 length equals 14 residues. From germline, CDR1 is MDHEN and CDR2 SYDVKM. Deletions cut 5 bases from V and 7 bases from J, with 15 bases between. CDR3 region: CASSVAGYGQPQHF. Here the CDR3 DNA reads TGTGCCAGCAGTGTCGCAGGGTACGGGCAGCCCCAGCATTTT.

CDR3 loop: CASSLSGTGELFF. In DNA, the CDR3 is TGTGCCAGCAGTTTATCGGGCACCGGGGAGCTGTTTTTT. V and J are TRBV28 and TRBJ2-2, with D unclear. The CDR3 is 13 residues long. The V and J ends lost 1 base and 4 bases respectively, with 4 bases between them. From germline, CDR1 is MDHEN and CDR2 SYDVKM.

The chain links TRBV11-1 to TRBJ2-3; 7 bases match TRBD1. Unmatched junction bases numbered 6, after V lost 3 bases and J lost 0 bases. CDR1 SGHAT and CDR2 FQDESV come from the germline V gene (reference sequence). There are 16 residues in the CDR3. CDR3 sequence reads: CASSFRDSASTDTQYF. The DNA of the CDR3 is TGTGCCAGCAGCTTCCGGGACAGTGCTAGCACAGATACGCAGTATTTT.

V usage is TRBV28 and J usage is TRBJ1-5; D is uncertain. Germline CDR1 MDHEN, CDR2 SYDVKM. V lost 2 bases and J 6 bases, leaving 11 bases between the germline ends. This CDR3 comprises 14 residues. CDR3 protein: CASSLRWGGQPQHF. The CDR3 bases are TGTGCCAGCAGTTTACGCTGGGGTGGTCAGCCCCAGCATTTT.

The V call is TRBV7-9, the J call TRBJ1-3, with D unclear. Germline values: CDR1 SEHNR, CDR2 FQNEAQ (reference sequence). V gave up 5 bases and J gave up 0 bases, with 14 bases separating them. The CDR3 is made up of 16 amino acids. Here the CDR3 reads CASSQKHADSGNTIYF. Here the CDR3 DNA reads TGTGCCAGCAGCCAAAAACACGCAGACTCTGGAAACACCATATATTTT.

This sequence joins TRBV5-1 and TRBJ2-7; the match to TRBD2 covers 10 bases. Trimming took 0 bases from V and 7 from J; bases not matched to a gene: 7. Germline values: CDR1 SGHRS, CDR2 YFSETQ. The CDR3 runs 15 residues. DNA for the CDR3: TGCGCCAGCAGCTTGGACCTAGCGGGAGCGGGGGAGCAGTACTTC. It specifies CASSLDLAGAGEQYF.

This chain connects TRBV5-1 to TRBJ1-6, with unresolved D. This CDR3 contains 14 residues. Trimming pared 6 bases from V and 7 bases from J, leaving 14 bases between. Germline V gene data show CDR1 as SGHRS and CDR2 as YFSETQ. CDR3 sequence: CASTGGSTNSPLHF. In DNA form, the CDR3 reads TGCGCCAGCACGGGAGGCAGTACAAATTCACCCCTCCACTTT.

The sample holds one count of this clone. The CDR3: CASSVGGRLNNEQFF. DNA for the CDR3: TGTGCCAGCAGCGTAGGAGGGAGGCTTAACAATGAGCAGTTCTTC. The chain links TRBV9 to TRBJ2-1; D is perhaps TRBD2 (6 bases). Germline V CDR1 and CDR2: SGDLS, YYNGEE. V lost 0 bases and J lost 5, with 12 bases in between. The CDR3 sequence is 15 residues long.